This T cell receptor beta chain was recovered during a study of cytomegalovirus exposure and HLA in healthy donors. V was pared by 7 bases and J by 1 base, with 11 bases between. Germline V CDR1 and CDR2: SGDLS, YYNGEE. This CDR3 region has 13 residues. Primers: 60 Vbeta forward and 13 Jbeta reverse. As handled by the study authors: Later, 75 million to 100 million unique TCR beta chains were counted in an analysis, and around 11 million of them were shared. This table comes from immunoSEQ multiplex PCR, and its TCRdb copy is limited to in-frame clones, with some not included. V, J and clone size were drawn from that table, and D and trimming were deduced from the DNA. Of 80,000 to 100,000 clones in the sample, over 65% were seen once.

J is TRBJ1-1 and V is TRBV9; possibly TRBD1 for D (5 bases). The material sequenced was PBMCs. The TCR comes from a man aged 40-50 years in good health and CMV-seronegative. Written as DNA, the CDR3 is TGTGCCAGCGGGTCCCAGGGGAACACTGAAGCTTTCTTT. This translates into CASGSQGNTEAFF.